This entry lists 27 T cell receptor beta chains sequenced from one sample in a study of T cells in Graves' hyperthyroidism and ophthalmopathy. Template material for amplifying TCR beta CDR3 regions consisted of RNA transcripts. HTBI primers drove first-round RT-PCR of the TCR CDR3. MiXCR, run by TCRdb on the multiplex PCR reads, gives a single entry per CDR3 protein. Among under 650,000 distinct CDR3 sequences listed, roughly 16% were seen once. The sequencing sample was made of blood. The source is a woman in her twenties or thirties with Graves' hyperthyroidism.

Points on this clonotype: A much larger clone differs from this one at a single base, so this may be a read error. The chain is built from TRBV29-1 and TRBJ2-1; 9 positions agree with TRBD1. This CDR3 comprises 12 residues. Germline values: CDR1 SQVTM, CDR2 ANQGSEA. The CDR3 DNA sequence: TGCAGCGCTCCCACAGGGGGCAATAAGCAGTTCTTC. Translating it yields CSAPTGGNKQFF.

This chain uses TRBV11-2 with TRBJ1-1, with a tentative D call TRBD1 (5 bases). V dropped 1 base and J dropped 6 bases, with 9 bases sitting between them. Germline CDR1 reads SGHAT; CDR2 reads FQNNGV. The CDR3 loop spans 13 amino acids. The CDR3 loop reads CASSLGDLAEAFF. CDR3 DNA: TGTGCCAGCAGCTTAGGGGACTTGGCTGAAGCTTTCTTT.

This chain uses TRBV7-8 with TRBJ2-7, with D possibly matching TRBD2 (5 bases). V lost 1 base to trimming and J lost 5 bases, with 9 bases between them. Germline V gives CDR1 SGHVS, CDR2 FQNEAQ. The CDR3 runs to 13 residues. Written as DNA, the CDR3 is TGTGCCAGCAGCTTAGGACTACAGAACGAGCAGTACTTC. Residues: CASSLGLQNEQYF.

This clonotype was observed at least ten times. The chain carries TRBV6-1 and TRBJ2-7; D remains unclear. The V gene lost 2 bases and the J gene lost 2 bases, with 4 bases spanning the gap. The length of the CDR3 is 12 residues. From germline, CDR1 is MNHNS and CDR2 SASEGT. The CDR3 here is CASSELTYEQYF. CDR3 coding DNA: TGTGCCAGCAGTGAACTTACCTACGAGCAGTACTTC.

The chain uses TRBV10-3 and TRBJ1-5, with D perhaps matching TRBD1 (5 bases). The CDR3 consists of 14 residues. Germline loops: CDR1 ENHRY, CDR2 SYGVKD. V was pared by 6 bases and J by 5 bases, with 14 bases between. CDR3 in amino acids: CAIRDTGTHQPQHF. The CDR3 DNA follows: TGTGCCATCAGGGATACAGGTACTCATCAGCCCCAGCATTTT.

In regard to this clonotype: The conserved phenylalanine or tryptophan is not found at the CDR3 terminus, so this likely reflects a read error. This chain uses TRBV28 with TRBJ2-7, with D hard to call. V lost 4 bases to trimming and J lost 5 bases, with 24 bases between them. This CDR3 has 17 residues. Per germline, CDR1 MDHEN and CDR2 SYDVKM. CDR3 nucleotide sequence: TGTGCCAGCAGTTCTTATTCGACTCGGTCATCGCTTCACGAGCAGTACCTC. Translating gives CASSSYSTRSSLHEQYL.

This clonotype was recorded at least ten times. V gene TRBV28 combines with J gene TRBJ2-7, with D perhaps matching TRBD2 (6 bases). Germline CDR1 reads MDHEN; CDR2 reads SYDVKM. The CDR3 spans 14 residues. The V and J ends lost 2 bases and 3 bases respectively, with 11 bases between them. CDR3 residues: CASSLAGSNYEQYF. Here the CDR3 DNA reads TGTGCCAGCAGTTTAGCGGGGTCCAACTACGAGCAGTACTTC.

There are many counts of this clonotype. The chain carries TRBV28 and TRBJ2-7, with a possible D match to TRBD2 (6 bases). The CDR3 loop spans 14 amino acids. CDR1 is MDHEN and CDR2 is SYDVKM in the germline V gene. Between the trimmed V and J ends, which lost 4 bases and 2 bases, there was a span of 12 bases. DNA of the CDR3: TGTGCCAGCAGTTACGATGGCGGGGCCTACGAGCAGTACTTC. Its translation is CASSYDGGAYEQYF.

This clonotype was seen ten or more times. The chain links TRBV7-2 to TRBJ2-7; 12 nucleotides match TRBD2. CDR3 size: 16 residues. Germline CDR1 is SGHTA and CDR2 is FQGNSA. With 2 bases clipped from V and 4 bases from J, the junction kept 6 bases outside the gene matches. The DNA of the CDR3 is TGTGCCAGCAGCTTAACGTGGACTAGCGGGATTTACGAGCAGTACTTC. Protein: CASSLTWTSGIYEQYF.

The sample holds many counts of this clonotype. This chain uses TRBV12-5 with TRBJ2-1, with D unresolved. This CDR3 spans 13 amino acids. Germline loops: CDR1 LGHNT, CDR2 FRNRAP. Trimming stripped 1 base from V and 10 bases from J, with 11 bases between. CDR3 coding DNA: TGTGCTAGTGGTTTGGCCTCGCCGGCCGAGCAGTTCTTC. This codes for CASGLASPAEQFF.

This clonotype was seen ten or more times. This chain connects TRBV2 to TRBJ2-5, with a weak D call TRBD1 (5 bases). This CDR3 is built from 14 residues. Trimming left V 2 bases short and J 5 bases short, with 12 bases between. CDR1 and CDR2 (germline): SNHLY, FYNNEI. The CDR3 DNA reads TGTGCCAGCAGTGAAAGCAGGGTTGGGGAGACCCAGTACTTC. Protein: CASSESRVGETQYF.

The chain carries TRBV5-6 and TRBJ1-3, with 7 bases identical to TRBD1. The CDR3 runs to 17 residues. CDR1 and CDR2 from the germline V gene are SGHDT and YYEEEE. V shed 2 bases and J 0 bases; nucleotides not matched to a gene: 8. The CDR3 loop is CASSLVGQAISGNTIYF. Written as DNA, the CDR3 is TGTGCCAGCAGCTTAGTTGGACAGGCAATCTCTGGAAACACCATATATTTT. Full variable domain (rest looked up from reference TRBV5-6 and TRBJ1-3): DAGVTQSPTHLIKTRGQQVTLRCSPKSGHDTVSWYQQALGQGPQFIFQYYEEEERQRGNFPDRFSGHQFPNYSSELNVNALLLGDSALYLCASSLVGQAISGNTIYFGEGSWLTVV.

In its sample, this clonotype was seen many times. The chain joins TRBV30 to TRBJ2-1; the D gene is possibly TRBD2 (6 bases). The V gene lost 8 bases and the J gene lost 2 bases, with 13 bases spanning the gap. The CDR3 extends over 13 amino acids. Germline-derived CDR1 and CDR2 are GTSNPN and SVGIG (reference sequence). The CDR3 DNA follows: TGTGCCGGAACCGCGGGAACCTACAATGAGCAGTTCTTC. Translation gives CAGTAGTYNEQFF.

This clonotype was counted a few times. V is TRBV4-2 and J is TRBJ2-2; a possible D gene is TRBD2 (5 bases). There are 17 residues in the CDR3. V was cut by 0 bases and J by 8 bases, with 19 bases left in between. The germline CDR1 and CDR2 sequences are LGHNA and YNFKEQ. DNA for the CDR3: TGTGCCAGCAGCCAAGAGAGTCGCGGGTCCAGGCTGGGGGAGCTGTTTTTT. Translated, it gives CASSQESRGSRLGELFF.

The chain joins TRBV28 to TRBJ1-3; D is ambiguous. The CDR3 totals 14 residues. The V and J ends lost 6 bases and 2 bases respectively, with 11 bases between them. Germline V gene lookup returns CDR1 MDHEN and CDR2 SYDVKM. The CDR3 DNA reads TGTGCCAGCAGCCGGGAGTCGACTGGAAACACCATATATTTT. Translation: CASSRESTGNTIYF.

This clonotype turned up a few times. The chain combines TRBV12-3 or TRBV12-4 with TRBJ2-5, with 10 bases matching TRBD2. This CDR3 contains 14 residues. Trimming cost V 6 bases and J 1 base; bases outside gene matches: 2. The CDR3 loop is CASRAGGLQETQYF. The CDR3, as DNA: TGTGCCAGCAGAGCGGGAGGGCTCCAAGAGACCCAGTACTTC.

This clonotype has ten or more counts. The chain links TRBV13 to TRBJ2-1, with 10 positions matching TRBD2. After removal of 5 bases from V and 4 bases from J, the junction contained 8 bases not matched to a gene. This CDR3 is built from 16 residues. Germline V gene data show CDR1 as PRHDT and CDR2 as FYEKMQ (reference sequence). CDR3 region: CASSPSSSGSYNEQFF. CDR3 in DNA: TGTGCCAGCAGCCCTTCCTCTAGCGGGAGTTACAATGAGCAGTTCTTC.

Ten or more counts support this clonotype. The V gene is TRBV7-2, the J gene TRBJ2-1, with a tentative D call TRBD2 (6 bases). V dropped 5 bases and J dropped 2 bases, with 10 bases sitting between them. Germline V CDR1 and CDR2: SGHTA, FQGNSA. The CDR3 is made up of 14 amino acids. Here the CDR3 reads CASSPKRAYNEQFF. Here the CDR3 DNA reads TGTGCCAGCAGCCCCAAGCGGGCCTACAATGAGCAGTTCTTC. Full variable domain (missing parts from reference TRBV7-2 and TRBJ2-1): GAGVSQSPSNKVTEKGKDVELRCDPISGHTALYWYRQSLGQGLEFLIYFQGNSAPDKSGLPSDRFSAERTGGSVSTLTIQRTQQEDSAVYLCASSPKRAYNEQFFGPGTRLTVL.

This clonotype was observed at least ten times. V is TRBV28 and J is TRBJ1-1; D might be TRBD1 (5 bases). Germline V gene sequence: CDR1 MDHEN, CDR2 SYDVKM. The V and J ends lost 6 bases and 4 bases respectively, with 18 bases between them. There are 15 residues in the CDR3. The CDR3 DNA sequence: TGTGCCAGCAGGTTCATACGGGGGGGGGTCACTGAAGCTTTCTTT. Protein sequence: CASRFIRGGVTEAFF.

This clonotype appeared a few times. This sequence joins TRBV25-1 and TRBJ2-3; D possibly uses TRBD1 or TRBD2 (7 bases each). The CDR3 sequence is 14 residues long. Per germline, CDR1 MGHDK and CDR2 SYGVNS. The ends were cut back, 6 bases at V and 6 bases at J, with 16 bases in the middle. CDR3 sequence: CASRGFQGGDTQYF. The CDR3 region has the DNA TGTGCCAGCAGAGGGTTCCAGGGGGGGGATACGCAGTATTTT. The entire variable domain, with the rest obtained from reference TRBV25-1 and TRBJ2-3, is as follows: EADIYQTPRYLVIGTGKKITLECSQTMGHDKMYWYQQDPGMELHLIHYSYGVNSTEKGDLSSESTVSRIRTEHFPLTLESARPSHTSQYLCASRGFQGGDTQYFGPGTRLTVL.

The chain recombines TRBV25-1 with TRBJ2-7; 8 bases align to TRBD1. Germline assignment: CDR1 MGHDK and CDR2 SYGVNS. J gave up 3 bases and V 5 bases, and 15 bases lay outside the gene matches. The CDR3 has 17 amino acids. CDR3 coding DNA: TGTGCCAGCAGTTCAAATCAAGGAGGACAGGGCAGCTACGAGCAGTACTTC. Translating it yields CASSSNQGGQGSYEQYF.

This clonotype was detected a few times. The rearrangement joins TRBV5-1 to TRBJ2-3; no clear D gene. Germline V lookup: CDR1 SGHRS, CDR2 YFSETQ. CDR3 size: 14 residues. Trimming left V 4 bases short and J 2 bases short, with 11 bases between. This CDR3 reads CASSPAVATDTQYF. The CDR3 region has the DNA TGCGCCAGCAGCCCCGCGGTAGCCACAGATACGCAGTATTTT.

V gene TRBV5-1 combines with J gene TRBJ1-4; TRBD1 might be the D (6 bases). V was clipped by 3 bases and J by 6 bases, with 12 bases between them. The CDR3 contains 14 residues. Germline lookup yields CDR1 SGHRS and CDR2 YFSETQ. The CDR3, as DNA: TGCGCCAGCAGCTCGGACAGCGGTCATGAAAAACTGTTTTTT. This encodes CASSSDSGHEKLFF. Full variable domain (outside the CDR3, taken from reference TRBV5-1 and TRBJ1-4): KAGVTQTPRYLIKTRGQQVTLSCSPISGHRSVSWYQQTPGQGLQFLFEYFSETQRNKGNFPGRFSGRQFSNSRSEMNVSTLELGDSALYLCASSSDSGHEKLFFGSGTQLSVL.

This clonotype was counted many times. J is TRBJ2-7 and V is TRBV28; 9 bases map to TRBD1. V was pared by 4 bases and J by 0 bases, with 4 bases of the junction left unmatched. This CDR3 region has 15 residues. CDR1 is MDHEN, CDR2 SYDVKM, per germline. CDR3 nucleotide sequence: TGTGCCAGCAGTTGGGACAGGGTGAGCTCCTACGAGCAGTACTTC. Its protein product is CASSWDRVSSYEQYF.

Of note for this clonotype: Possible read error: a much larger clone is one base away. This chain connects TRBV28 to TRBJ2-1; D may be TRBD2 (5 bases). Near its end, the DNA agrees better with TRBJ2-7, so the J call may be wrong. Germline V gene data show CDR1 as MDHEN and CDR2 as SYDVKM. The CDR3 runs to 15 residues. This chain's CDR3 is CASSQDPRGGNEQYF. CDR3 bases: TGTGCCAGCAGCCAAGATCCCAGAGGAGGCAATGAGCAGTACTTC.

The V gene is TRBV7-3, the J gene TRBJ2-2; weak D call: TRBD1 (6 bases). CDR1 is SGHTA and CDR2 is FQGTGA in the germline V gene. Trimming left V 1 base short and J 7 bases short, with 16 bases between. The CDR3 runs to 16 residues. This CDR3 reads CASSLMSGARDGELFF. For the CDR3, the DNA is TGTGCCAGCAGCTTAATGTCAGGGGCGAGGGACGGGGAGCTGTTTTTT.

The sample holds many counts of this clonotype. CDR3: CAWMRQPNTEAFF. For the CDR3, the DNA is TGTGCCTGGATGAGACAACCGAACACTGAAGCTTTCTTT. The chain links TRBV30 to TRBJ1-1, with D hard to call. V shed 4 bases and J shed 1 base, with 10 bases lying between them. This CDR3 is 13 amino acids long. CDR1 is GTSNPN, CDR2 SVGIG, per germline (reference sequence). Drawing the rest from reference TRBV30 and TRBJ1-1, the complete variable domain is SQTIHQWPATLVQPVGSPLSLECTVEGTSNPNLYWYRQAAGRGLQLLFYSVGIGQISSEVPQNLSASRPQDRQFILSSKKLLLSDSGFYLCAWMRQPNTEAFFGQGTRLTVV.